The 9 T cell receptor beta chains below were found in one sample sequenced in a study of shared clonotypes between healthy human individuals. Generated by immunoSEQ multiplex PCR, the TCRdb table keeps only in-frame clones and is missing some. The table shows about 1,500,000 clones, with around 95% occurring only once. Input material: naive CD4+ T cells sorted from blood. Regarding subset: CD45RA+ positively selected. Receptors originate from a man between 25 and 39 years old in good health.

The chain combines TRBV2 with TRBJ1-5, with TRBD1 identical over 9 bases. Trimming at V came to 11 bases and at J to 4 bases, leaving 3 bases not matched to a gene. In germline, CDR1 is SNHLY, CDR2 FYNNEI. This CDR3 has 12 amino acids. Here the CDR3 reads CACGTGNQPQHF. The DNA of the CDR3 is TGTGCCTGTGGGACAGGGAATCAGCCCCAGCATTTT.

The chain combines TRBV5-5 with TRBJ2-5; 11 bases fit TRBD2. The CDR3 is 15 residues long. The V gene end was trimmed by 2 bases and the J gene end by 4 bases; junction bases not matched to a gene: 4. CDR1 SGHKS and CDR2 YYEKEE come from the germline V gene (reference sequence). The CDR3 reads CASSFVLAGAETQYF. For the CDR3, the DNA is TGTGCCAGCAGCTTCGTACTAGCGGGAGCAGAGACCCAGTACTTC.

The genes are TRBV5-1 and TRBJ2-1; 8 bases align to TRBD1. The CDR3 is 15 residues long. CDR1 and CDR2 (germline): SGHRS, YFSETQ. After removal of 3 bases from V and 5 bases from J, the junction contained 7 bases not matched to a gene. The CDR3 is CASSSKQGDNNEQFF. In nucleotides, the CDR3 is TGCGCCAGCAGCTCGAAACAGGGGGACAACAATGAGCAGTTCTTC.

This chain connects TRBV9 to TRBJ2-3, with TRBD2 matching 9 bases. V lost 4 bases, J lost 1 base, and 7 bases stayed unmatched. Germline V gene data show CDR1 as SGDLS and CDR2 as YYNGEE. The CDR3 length is 16 residues. The CDR3: CASSTSAGGRTDTQYF. In DNA form, the CDR3 reads TGTGCCAGCAGCACTTCAGCGGGAGGACGCACAGATACGCAGTATTTT.

The DNA for the CDR3 is TGTGCCAGCACTCGGGAGGGGAAGACAGATACGCAGTATTTT. Protein: CASTREGKTDTQYF. The chain is built from TRBV6-6 and TRBJ2-3, with 8 positions matching TRBD2. V dropped 7 bases and J dropped 3; count of bases not matched to a gene: 6. Germline values: CDR1 MNHNY, CDR2 SVGAGI (reference sequence). The CDR3 consists of 14 residues.

This clone was detected once. As DNA, the CDR3 is TGCGCCAGCAGCCCAAGGACAGGGACTAACTATGGCTACACCTTC. Its translation is CASSPRTGTNYGYTF. This sequence joins TRBV5-1 and TRBJ1-2, with TRBD1 matching 8 bases. This CDR3 comprises 15 residues. J gave up 0 bases and V 4 bases, and 5 bases lay outside the gene matches. Germline lookup yields CDR1 SGHRS and CDR2 YFSETQ.

V and J are TRBV28 and TRBJ2-7, with TRBD2 matching over 9 bases. The CDR3 loop spans 15 amino acids. After removal of 6 bases from V and 2 bases from J, the junction contained 8 bases not matched to a gene. Germline lookup yields CDR1 MDHEN and CDR2 SYDVKM. The DNA of the CDR3 is TGTGCCAGCAGCCCAGGGGGGACTAGCACCTACGAGCAGTACTTC. This encodes CASSPGGTSTYEQYF.

This sequence joins TRBV28 and TRBJ1-5, with TRBD1 as a possible D gene (5 bases). The CDR3 has 15 amino acids. The germline gives CDR1 MDHEN, CDR2 SYDVKM. V was trimmed by 6 bases and J by 2 bases, leaving 14 bases between them. The CDR3, as DNA: TGTGCCAGCAGCCCCCCGGGACTGGGCAATCAGCCCCAGCATTTT. This codes for CASSPPGLGNQPQHF. Looking up the rest from reference TRBV28 and TRBJ1-5 gives the full variable domain: DVKVTQSSRYLVKRTGEKVFLECVQDMDHENMFWYRQDPGLGLRLIYFSYDVKMKEKGDIPEGYSVSREKKERFSLILESASTNQTSMYLCASSPPGLGNQPQHFGDGTRLSIL.

This rearrangement joins TRBV11-3 to TRBJ2-1; 11 bases align to TRBD2. V trimming: 5 bases; J trimming: 8 bases; junction bases outside the gene matches: 14. Germline CDR1 reads SGHNT; CDR2 reads YENEEA. The CDR3 loop spans 17 amino acids. DNA for the CDR3: TGTGCCAGCAGCCCCACCCCGGCTAGCGGGAGGTTTGATGAGCAGTTCTTC. Amino acids: CASSPTPASGRFDEQFF. Based on the CDR3 plus reference TRBV11-3 and TRBJ2-1, the full variable domain is EAGVVQSPRYKIIEKKQPVAFWCNPISGHNTLYWYLQNLGQGPELLIRYENEEAVDDSQLPKDRFSAERLKGVDSTLKIQPAELGDSAVYLCASSPTPASGRFDEQFFGPGTRLTVL.